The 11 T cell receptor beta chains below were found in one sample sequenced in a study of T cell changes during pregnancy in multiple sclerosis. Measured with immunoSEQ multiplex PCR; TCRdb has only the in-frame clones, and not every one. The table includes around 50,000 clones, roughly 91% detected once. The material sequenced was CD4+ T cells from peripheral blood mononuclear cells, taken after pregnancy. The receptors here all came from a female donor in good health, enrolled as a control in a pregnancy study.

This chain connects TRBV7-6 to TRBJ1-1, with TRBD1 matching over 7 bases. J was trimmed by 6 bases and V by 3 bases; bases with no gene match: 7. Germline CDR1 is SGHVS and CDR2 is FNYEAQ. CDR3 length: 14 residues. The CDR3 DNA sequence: TGTGCCAGCAGCTTTAGACAGGGCCGGGCTGAAGCTTTCTTT. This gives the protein CASSFRQGRAEAFF.

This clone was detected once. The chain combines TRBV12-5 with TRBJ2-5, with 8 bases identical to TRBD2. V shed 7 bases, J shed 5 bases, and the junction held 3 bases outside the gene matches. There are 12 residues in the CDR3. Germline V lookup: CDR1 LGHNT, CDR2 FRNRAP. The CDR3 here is CASAGGVETQYF. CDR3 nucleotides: TGTGCTAGTGCCGGGGGGGTGGAGACCCAGTACTTC.

The DNA of the CDR3 is TGTGCCAGCAGTGAATCCTTCGGCAGGGGGTTCGGCGGGGAGCTGTTTTTT. It encodes CASSESFGRGFGGELFF. The J gene is TRBJ2-2, the V gene TRBV25-1, with 7 bases fitting TRBD1. V shed 1 base and J 7 bases; nucleotides not matched to a gene: 12. Per the germline V gene, CDR1 is MGHDK and CDR2 is SYGVNS. The length of the CDR3 is 17 residues.

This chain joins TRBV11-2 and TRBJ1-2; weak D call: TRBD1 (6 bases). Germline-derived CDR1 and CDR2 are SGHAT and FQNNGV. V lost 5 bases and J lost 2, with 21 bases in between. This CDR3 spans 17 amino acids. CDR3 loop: CASSLRRGGAPNYGYTF. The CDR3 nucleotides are TGTGCCAGCAGCCTTAGGCGGGGGGGGGCGCCGAACTATGGCTACACCTTC.

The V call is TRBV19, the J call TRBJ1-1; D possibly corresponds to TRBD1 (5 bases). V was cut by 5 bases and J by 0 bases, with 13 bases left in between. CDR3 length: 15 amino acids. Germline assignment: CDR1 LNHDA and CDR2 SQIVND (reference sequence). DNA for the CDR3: TGTGCCAGTAGTCCCAAGGGGTGGATGAACACTGAAGCTTTCTTT. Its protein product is CASSPKGWMNTEAFF. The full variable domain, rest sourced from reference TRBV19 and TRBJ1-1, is DGGITQSPKYLFRKEGQNVTLSCEQNLNHDAMYWYRQDPGQGLRLIYYSQIVNDFQKGDIAEGYSVSREKKESFPLTVTSAQKNPTAFYLCASSPKGWMNTEAFFGQGTRLTVV.

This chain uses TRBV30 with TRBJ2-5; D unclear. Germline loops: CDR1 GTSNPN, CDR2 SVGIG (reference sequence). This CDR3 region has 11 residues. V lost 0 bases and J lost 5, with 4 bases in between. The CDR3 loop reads CAWSVMETQYF. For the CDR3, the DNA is TGTGCCTGGAGTGTTATGGAGACCCAGTACTTC.

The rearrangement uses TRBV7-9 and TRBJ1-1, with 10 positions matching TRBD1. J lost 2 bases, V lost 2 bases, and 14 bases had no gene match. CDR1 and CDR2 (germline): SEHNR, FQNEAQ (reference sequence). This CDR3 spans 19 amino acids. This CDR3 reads CASSLYLVRDRGHNTEAFF. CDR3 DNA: TGTGCCAGCAGCTTATATCTTGTGCGGGACAGGGGACATAACACTGAAGCTTTCTTT.

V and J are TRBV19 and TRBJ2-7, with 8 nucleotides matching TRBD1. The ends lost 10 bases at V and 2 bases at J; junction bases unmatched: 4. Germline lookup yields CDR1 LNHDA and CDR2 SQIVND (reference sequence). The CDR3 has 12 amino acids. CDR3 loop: CATRTGPYEQYF. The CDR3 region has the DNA TGTGCCACCAGGACAGGGCCCTACGAGCAGTACTTC. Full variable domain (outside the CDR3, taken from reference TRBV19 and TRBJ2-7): DGGITQSPKYLFRKEGQNVTLSCEQNLNHDAMYWYRQDPGQGLRLIYYSQIVNDFQKGDIAEGYSVSREKKESFPLTVTSAQKNPTAFYLCATRTGPYEQYFGPGTRLTVT.

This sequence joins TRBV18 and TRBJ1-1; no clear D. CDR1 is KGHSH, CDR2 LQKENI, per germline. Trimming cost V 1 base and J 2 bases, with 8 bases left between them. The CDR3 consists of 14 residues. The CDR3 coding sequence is TGTGCCAGCTCACCACGGGAGGTAAACACTGAAGCTTTCTTT. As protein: CASSPREVNTEAFF. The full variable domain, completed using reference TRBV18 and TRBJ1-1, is NAGVMQNPRHLVRRRGQEARLRCSPMKGHSHVYWYRQLPEEGLKFMVYLQKENIIDESGMPKERFSAEFPKEGPSILRIQQVVRGDSAAYFCASSPREVNTEAFFGQGTRLTVV.

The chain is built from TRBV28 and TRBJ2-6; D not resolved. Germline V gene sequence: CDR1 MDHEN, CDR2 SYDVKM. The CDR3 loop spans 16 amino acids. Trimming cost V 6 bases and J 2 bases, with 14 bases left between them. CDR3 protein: CASRPYSQAGANVLTF. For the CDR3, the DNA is TGTGCCAGCAGGCCGTACAGTCAGGCTGGGGCCAACGTCCTGACTTTC. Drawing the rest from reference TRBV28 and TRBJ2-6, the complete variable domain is DVKVTQSSRYLVKRTGEKVFLECVQDMDHENMFWYRQDPGLGLRLIYFSYDVKMKEKGDIPEGYSVSREKKERFSLILESASTNQTSMYLCASRPYSQAGANVLTFGAGSRLTVL.

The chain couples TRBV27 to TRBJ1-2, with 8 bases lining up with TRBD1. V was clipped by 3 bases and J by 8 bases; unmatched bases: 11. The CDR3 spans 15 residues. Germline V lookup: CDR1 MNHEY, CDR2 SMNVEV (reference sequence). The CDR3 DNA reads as TGTGCCAGCAGTTTCGGGGGGAGCAGGGGGCAGGGCTACACCTTC. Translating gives CASSFGGSRGQGYTF.